The 19 T cell receptor beta chains in this list originate from one sample, sequenced in a study of cytomegalovirus exposure and HLA in healthy donors. In the PCR, 60 Vbeta and 13 Jbeta primers were used. Here immunoSEQ multiplex PCR was the method, and the copy in TCRdb shows in-frame clones only, minus some. The sample consists of 150,000 or so clones, around 83% of them appearing once. Sequenced: PBMCs. Source of these receptors: a man between 18 and 35 years old in good health and CMV-seropositive.

The J gene is TRBJ2-1, the V gene TRBV9; 7 bases are shared with TRBD2. This CDR3 region has 16 residues. V shed 0 bases and J 4 bases; nucleotides not matched to a gene: 7. Germline V gene data show CDR1 as SGDLS and CDR2 as YYNGEE. CDR3 nucleotides: TGTGCCAGCAGCGTAGCTGGTGGGACTACTTACAATGAGCAGTTCTTC. It translates to CASSVAGGTTYNEQFF.

The chain links TRBV2 to TRBJ2-1, with 12 bases matching TRBD2. V was pared by 7 bases and J by 0 bases, with 1 base of the junction left unmatched. There are 15 residues in the CDR3. The germline CDR1 and CDR2 sequences are SNHLY and FYNNEI. CDR3 sequence: CASTSGGVSYNEQFF. The CDR3 bases are TGTGCCAGCACTAGCGGGGGGGTCTCCTACAATGAGCAGTTCTTC. The full variable domain, its missing parts supplied by reference TRBV2 and TRBJ2-1, is EPEVTQTPSHQVTQMGQEVILRCVPISNHLYFYWYRQILGQKVEFLVSFYNNEISEKSEIFDDQFSVERPDGSNFTLKIRSTKLEDSAMYFCASTSGGVSYNEQFFGPGTRLTVL.

J is TRBJ2-7 and V is TRBV5-4; 7 nucleotides line up with TRBD2. The germline V gene encodes CDR1 SGHNT and CDR2 YYREEE (reference sequence). Unmatched junction bases numbered 8, after V lost 0 bases and J lost 5 bases. This CDR3 contains 15 residues. In DNA, the CDR3 is TGTGCCAGCAGCTTGGATGGCGGGGGAACCCACGAGCAGTACTTC. This translates into CASSLDGGGTHEQYF. The entire variable domain, with the rest obtained from reference TRBV5-4 and TRBJ2-7, is as follows: ETGVTQSPTHLIKTRGQQVTLRCSSQSGHNTVSWYQQALGQGPQFIFQYYREEENGRGNFPPRFSGLQFPNYSSELNVNALELDDSALYLCASSLDGGGTHEQYFGPGTRLTVT.

The J gene is TRBJ2-1, the V gene TRBV4-3; TRBD2 agrees at 8 bases. The V gene end was trimmed by 3 bases and the J gene end by 2 bases; junction bases not matched to a gene: 6. The CDR3 length is 16 residues. Germline V lookup: CDR1 LGHNA, CDR2 YSLEER. CDR3 residues: CASSQRTGGAYNEQFF. Written as DNA, the CDR3 is TGCGCCAGCAGCCAGCGGACGGGGGGGGCCTACAATGAGCAGTTCTTC.

J is TRBJ1-2 and V is TRBV7-9; 9 nucleotides align to TRBD1. The CDR3 spans 14 residues. From germline, CDR1 is SEHNR and CDR2 FQNEAQ (reference sequence). V shed 0 bases, J shed 4 bases, and the junction held 0 bases outside the gene matches. The CDR3 loop is CASSLATGGYGYTF. The DNA of the CDR3 is TGTGCCAGCAGCTTAGCGACAGGGGGCTATGGCTACACCTTC.

This clone was observed a few times. The rearrangement links TRBV5-1 to TRBJ2-7; TRBD2 matches 10 bases. The germline V gene has CDR1 SGHRS and CDR2 YFSETQ. The CDR3 runs to 15 residues. V shed 4 bases, J shed 2 bases, and the junction held 6 bases outside the gene matches. The DNA for the CDR3 is TGCGCCAGCAGCCTCCAAGCGGGGGGGCCCTACGAGCAGTACTTC. This translates into CASSLQAGGPYEQYF.

The chain joins TRBV30 to TRBJ2-3, with TRBD1 matching 9 bases. Per the germline V gene, CDR1 is GTSNPN and CDR2 is SVGIG (reference sequence). J was trimmed by 2 bases and V by 1 base; bases with no gene match: 7. The CDR3 spans 16 residues. The DNA of the CDR3 is TGTGCCTGGAGTGGGGGACAGGGAGGTAACACAGATACGCAGTATTTT. It encodes CAWSGGQGGNTDTQYF.

As DNA, the CDR3 is TGTGCCAGTAGTATCATTGGCTCTGAAGCTTTCTTT. It codes for CASSIIGSEAFF. This rearrangement joins TRBV19 to TRBJ1-1; D gene unclear. Trimming removed 3 bases from V and 6 bases from J, with 8 bases in between. Germline CDR1 reads LNHDA; CDR2 reads SQIVND (reference sequence). The CDR3 covers 12 residues.

The rearrangement uses TRBV7-2 and TRBJ2-5; 7 nucleotides match TRBD1. The length of the CDR3 is 16 residues. V lost 8 bases, J lost 7 bases, and 19 bases stayed unmatched. CDR1 and CDR2 from the germline V gene are SGHTA and FQGNSA. In nucleotides, the CDR3 is TGTGCCAGCTCCATTGGGGGACAGTTAATTTCAGGGACCCAGTACTTC. As protein: CASSIGGQLISGTQYF. Variable domain in full (rest from reference TRBV7-2 and TRBJ2-5): GAGVSQSPSNKVTEKGKDVELRCDPISGHTALYWYRQSLGQGLEFLIYFQGNSAPDKSGLPSDRFSAERTGGSVSTLTIQRTQQEDSAVYLCASSIGGQLISGTQYFGPGTRLLVL.

The chain uses TRBV4-3 and TRBJ2-6, with D perhaps TRBD1 (5 bases). V was trimmed by 1 base and J by 12 bases, leaving 13 bases between them. This CDR3 is 14 amino acids long. The V gene's germline CDR1 is LGHNA and CDR2 YSLEER. The CDR3 nucleotides read TGCGCCAGCAGCCAAGTTGGTAGGGGTAGCGTCCTGACTTTC. It specifies CASSQVGRGSVLTF.

The genes are TRBV5-1 and TRBJ2-7; possibly TRBD2 for D (7 bases). V gave up 4 bases and J gave up 4 bases, with 15 bases separating them. The CDR3 totals 14 residues. From germline, CDR1 is SGHRS and CDR2 YFSETQ. CDR3 in DNA: TGCGCCAGCAGCCGGGGGGACAATGTATACGAGCAGTACTTC. Its protein product is CASSRGDNVYEQYF.

V usage is TRBV5-1 and J usage is TRBJ1-3, with TRBD1 as a possible D gene (5 bases). Germline-derived CDR1 and CDR2 are SGHRS and YFSETQ. The CDR3 extends over 14 amino acids. Trimming shortened V by 7 bases and J by 1 base, and 12 bases separated the two germline ends. The CDR3 sequence: CASPFRGSGNTIYF. The CDR3 DNA sequence: TGCGCCAGCCCCTTTAGGGGATCTGGAAACACCATATATTTT.

In this sample, this clone turned up a few times. The chain links TRBV5-4 to TRBJ2-7, with TRBD2 identical over 8 bases. In germline, CDR1 is SGHNT, CDR2 YYREEE (reference sequence). Trimming took 0 bases from V and 5 from J; bases not matched to a gene: 4. The CDR3 is made up of 14 amino acids. CDR3: CASSLVAGGDEQYF. CDR3 in DNA: TGTGCCAGCAGCTTGGTTGCGGGGGGTGACGAGCAGTACTTC.

The chain recombines TRBV19 with TRBJ1-5; 7 bases fit TRBD1. V was clipped by 4 bases and J by 2 bases; unmatched bases: 2. Germline assignment: CDR1 LNHDA and CDR2 SQIVND (reference sequence). This CDR3 contains 14 residues. In nucleotides, the CDR3 is TGTGCCAGTAGTACCGGGACAGGCAATCAGCCCCAGCATTTT. Translated, it gives CASSTGTGNQPQHF.

The chain uses TRBV7-9 and TRBJ2-2; TRBD1 might be the D (6 bases). V lost 6 bases and J lost 1, with 9 bases in between. The CDR3 has 14 residues. Germline CDR1 reads SEHNR; CDR2 reads FQNEAQ (reference sequence). The CDR3 reads CASRPDRNTGELFF. The CDR3 nucleotides are TGTGCCAGCAGACCGGACAGGAACACCGGGGAGCTGTTTTTT.

About this clone itself: At one of its ends the junction is not consistent with the germline gene, which may arise from a read error. The chain joins TRBV7-6 to TRBJ2-5; TRBD1 is a possible D gene (6 bases). TRBJ2-7 matches the DNA end more closely, so the J call is doubtful. This CDR3 has 14 residues. Germline lookup yields CDR1 SGHVS and CDR2 FNYEAQ. CDR3 DNA sequence: TGTGCCAGCACCTTATACAGGGATAGAGACGAGCAGTACTTC. Protein: CASTLYRDRDEQYF.

The gene calls are TRBV25-1 and TRBJ1-2; 7 bases fit TRBD1. The trim removed 5 bases at V and 2 bases at J, leaving 11 bases unmatched. The CDR3 is 16 residues long. CDR1 is MGHDK, CDR2 SYGVNS, per germline. CDR3 sequence: CASSLGGRGLNYGYTF. In nucleotides, the CDR3 is TGTGCCAGCAGTTTAGGGGGCAGGGGTCTAAACTATGGCTACACCTTC.

CDR3 region: CASSYDSTRGEKLFF. The CDR3 DNA reads as TGTGCCAGCAGTTACGACAGTACAAGGGGAGAAAAACTGTTTTTT. The J gene is TRBJ1-4, the V gene TRBV6-5; D perhaps matches TRBD1 (5 bases). CDR1 and CDR2 from the germline V gene are MNHEY and SVGAGI. This CDR3 region has 15 residues. V was cut by 2 bases and J by 8 bases, with 15 bases left in between.

This clone was picked up a small number of times. The chain is built from TRBV11-2 and TRBJ2-7; the D gene is possibly TRBD1 (6 bases). Germline loops: CDR1 SGHAT, CDR2 FQNNGV. Trimming took 6 bases from V and 2 from J, leaving 17 bases between them. The CDR3 consists of 15 residues. The CDR3 DNA reads TGTGCCAGCAGTTCGACAGGTTTAGCCCCCTACGAGCAGTACTTC. This gives the protein CASSSTGLAPYEQYF.